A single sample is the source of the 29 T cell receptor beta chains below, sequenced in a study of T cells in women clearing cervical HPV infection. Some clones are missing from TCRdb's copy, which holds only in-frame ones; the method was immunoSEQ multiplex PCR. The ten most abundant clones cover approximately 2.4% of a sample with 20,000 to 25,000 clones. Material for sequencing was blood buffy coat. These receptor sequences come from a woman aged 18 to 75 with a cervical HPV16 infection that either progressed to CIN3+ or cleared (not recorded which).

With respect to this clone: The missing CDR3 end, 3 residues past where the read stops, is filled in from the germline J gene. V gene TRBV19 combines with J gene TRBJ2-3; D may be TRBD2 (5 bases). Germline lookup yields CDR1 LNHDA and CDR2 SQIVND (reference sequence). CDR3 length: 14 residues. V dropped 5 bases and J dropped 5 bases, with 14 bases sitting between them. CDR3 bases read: TGTGCCAGTAGTTTGAGGTCTGCGGGAGATACG. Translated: CASSLRSAGDT. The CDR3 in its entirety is CASSLRSAGDTQYF.

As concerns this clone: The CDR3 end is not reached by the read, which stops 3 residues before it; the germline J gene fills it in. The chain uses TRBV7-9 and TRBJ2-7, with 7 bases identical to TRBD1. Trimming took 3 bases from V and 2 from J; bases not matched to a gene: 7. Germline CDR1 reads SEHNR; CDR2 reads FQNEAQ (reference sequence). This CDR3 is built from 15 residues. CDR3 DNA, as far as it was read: TGTGCCAGCAGCTTTGATGGGACAGTCGCCTACGAG. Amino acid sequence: CASSFDGTVAYE. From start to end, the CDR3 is CASSFDGTVAYEQYF.

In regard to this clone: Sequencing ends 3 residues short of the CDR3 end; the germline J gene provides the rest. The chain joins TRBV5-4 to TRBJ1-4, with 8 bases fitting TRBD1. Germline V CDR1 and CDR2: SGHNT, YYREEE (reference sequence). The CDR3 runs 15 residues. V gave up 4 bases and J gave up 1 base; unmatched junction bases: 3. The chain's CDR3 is CASSPDRGTNEKLFF. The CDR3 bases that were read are TGTGCCAGCAGCCCTGACAGGGGAACTAATGAAAAA.

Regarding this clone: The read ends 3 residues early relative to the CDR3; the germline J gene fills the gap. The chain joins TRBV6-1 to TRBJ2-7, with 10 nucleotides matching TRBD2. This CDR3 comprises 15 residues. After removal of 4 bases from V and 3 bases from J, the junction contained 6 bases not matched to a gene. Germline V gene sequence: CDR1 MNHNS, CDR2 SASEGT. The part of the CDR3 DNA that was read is TGTGCCAGCAGTGGGGGTACTAGCGGGATCTACGAG. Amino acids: CASSGGTSGIYE. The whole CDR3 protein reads CASSGGTSGIYEQYF.

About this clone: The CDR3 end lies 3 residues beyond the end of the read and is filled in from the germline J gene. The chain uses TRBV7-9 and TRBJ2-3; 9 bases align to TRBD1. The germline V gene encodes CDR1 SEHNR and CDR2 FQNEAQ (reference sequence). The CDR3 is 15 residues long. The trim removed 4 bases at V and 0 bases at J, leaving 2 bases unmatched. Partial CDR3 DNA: TGTGCCAGCAGCTCCGGACAGGGGAGCACAGATACG. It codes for CASSSGQGSTDT. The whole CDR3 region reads CASSSGQGSTDTQYF.

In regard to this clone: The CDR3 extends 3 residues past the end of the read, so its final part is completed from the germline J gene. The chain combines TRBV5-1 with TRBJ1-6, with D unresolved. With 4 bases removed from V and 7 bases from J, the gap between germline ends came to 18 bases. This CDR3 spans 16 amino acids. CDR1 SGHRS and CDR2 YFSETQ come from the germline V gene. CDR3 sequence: CASSISDPGENSPLHF. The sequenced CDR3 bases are TGCGCCAGCAGCATCTCGGACCCCGGGGAAAATTCACCC.

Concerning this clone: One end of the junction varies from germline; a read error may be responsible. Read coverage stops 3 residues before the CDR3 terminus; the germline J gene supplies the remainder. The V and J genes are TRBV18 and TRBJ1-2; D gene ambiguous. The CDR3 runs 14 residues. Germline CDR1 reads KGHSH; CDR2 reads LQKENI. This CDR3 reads CASSPAGPRYDYTF. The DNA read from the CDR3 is TGTGCCAGCTCACCAGCGGGCCCCAGGTATGAC.

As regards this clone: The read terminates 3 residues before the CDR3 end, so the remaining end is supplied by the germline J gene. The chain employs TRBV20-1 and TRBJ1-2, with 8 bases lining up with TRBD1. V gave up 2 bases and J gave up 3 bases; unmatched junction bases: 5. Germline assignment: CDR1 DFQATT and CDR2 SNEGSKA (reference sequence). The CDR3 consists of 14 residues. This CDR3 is CSARQGARDYGYTF. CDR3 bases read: TGCAGTGCTAGACAGGGGGCGCGAGACTATGGC.

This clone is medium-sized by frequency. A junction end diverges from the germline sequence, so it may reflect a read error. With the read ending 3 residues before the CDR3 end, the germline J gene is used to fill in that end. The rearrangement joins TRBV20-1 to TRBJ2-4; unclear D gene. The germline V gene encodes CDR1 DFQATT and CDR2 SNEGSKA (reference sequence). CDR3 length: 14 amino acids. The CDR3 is CSAGDLLAKNIQYF. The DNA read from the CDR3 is TGCAGTGCTGGAGATCTACTAGCCAAAAACATT.

CDR3 DNA, as far as it was read: TGCGCCAGCAGCTTGGCCTCAGGGGGACCCTCCTACGAG. Residues: CASSLASGGPSYE. The full CDR3 protein reads CASSLASGGPSYEQYF. V and J are TRBV5-1 and TRBJ2-7; 7 bases match TRBD1. The read halts 3 residues ahead of the CDR3 end, with the missing end drawn from the germline J gene. Germline loops: CDR1 SGHRS, CDR2 YFSETQ. The trim removed 0 bases at V and 0 bases at J, leaving 6 bases unmatched. This CDR3 has 16 amino acids.

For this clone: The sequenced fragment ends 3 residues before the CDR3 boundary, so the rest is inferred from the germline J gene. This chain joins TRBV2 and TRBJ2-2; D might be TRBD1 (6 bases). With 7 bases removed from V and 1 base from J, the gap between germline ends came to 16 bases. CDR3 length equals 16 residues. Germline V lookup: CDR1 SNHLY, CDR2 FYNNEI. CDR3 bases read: TGTGCCAGCACCTCGGCGGGCAGGGGGAACACCGGGGAG. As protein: CASTSAGRGNTGE. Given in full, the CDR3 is CASTSAGRGNTGELFF. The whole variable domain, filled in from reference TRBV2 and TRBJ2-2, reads EPEVTQTPSHQVTQMGQEVILRCVPISNHLYFYWYRQILGQKVEFLVSFYNNEISEKSEIFDDQFSVERPDGSNFTLKIRSTKLEDSAMYFCASTSAGRGNTGELFFGEGSRLTVL.

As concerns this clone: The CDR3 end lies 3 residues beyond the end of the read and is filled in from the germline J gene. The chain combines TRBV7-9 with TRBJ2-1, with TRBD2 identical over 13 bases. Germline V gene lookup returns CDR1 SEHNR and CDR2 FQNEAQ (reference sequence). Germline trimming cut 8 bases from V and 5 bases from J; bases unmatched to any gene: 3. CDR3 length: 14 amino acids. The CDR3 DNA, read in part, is TGTGCCAGCCGAGGACTAGCGGGAGACAATGAG. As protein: CASRGLAGDNE. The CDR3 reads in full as CASRGLAGDNEQFF.

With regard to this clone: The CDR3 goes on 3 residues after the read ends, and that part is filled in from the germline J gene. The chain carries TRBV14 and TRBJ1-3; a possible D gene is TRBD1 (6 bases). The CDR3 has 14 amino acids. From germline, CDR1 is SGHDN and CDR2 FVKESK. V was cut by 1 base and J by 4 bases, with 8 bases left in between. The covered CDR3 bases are TGTGCCAGCAGCCAAGTTCAGGGGGGAAACACC. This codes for CASSQVQGGNT. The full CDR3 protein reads CASSQVQGGNTIYF.

The CDR3 region is CASSPHASYEQYF. The CDR3 bases that were read are TGTGCCAGCAGCCCGCACGCCAGCTACGAG. The chain is built from TRBV7-6 and TRBJ2-7, with D hard to call. The read ends 3 residues before the CDR3 terminus; that terminus is restored from the germline J gene. CDR1 SGHVS and CDR2 FNYEAQ come from the germline V gene. V gave up 5 bases and J gave up 3 bases, with 11 bases separating them. The CDR3 is made up of 13 amino acids.

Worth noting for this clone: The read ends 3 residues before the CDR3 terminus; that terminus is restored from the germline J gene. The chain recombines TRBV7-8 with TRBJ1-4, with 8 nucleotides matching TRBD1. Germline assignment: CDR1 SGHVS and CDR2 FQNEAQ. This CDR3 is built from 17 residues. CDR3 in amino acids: CASSLYRGVSSANVLFF. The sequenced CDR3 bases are TGTGCCAGCAGCCTCTACAGGGGGGTGAGTTCGGCCAACGTA.

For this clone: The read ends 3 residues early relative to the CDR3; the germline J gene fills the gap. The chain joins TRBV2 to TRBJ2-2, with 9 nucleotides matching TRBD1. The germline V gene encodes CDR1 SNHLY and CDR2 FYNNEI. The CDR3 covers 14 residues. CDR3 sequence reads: CASRDRTGDEKLFF. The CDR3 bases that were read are TGTGCCAGCAGGGATAGGACAGGGGACGAAAAG.

CDR3 DNA (partial): TGCAGTGCGAGAAGGACAGAGCTTTCCTACAATGAG. It specifies CSARRTELSYNE. From start to end, the CDR3 is CSARRTELSYNEQFF. The V call is TRBV20-1, the J call TRBJ2-1, with D possibly TRBD1 on 6 matching bases. The read gets to within 3 residues of the CDR3 end, and the germline J gene fills in the rest. The CDR3 extends over 15 amino acids. V lost 6 bases and J 1 base, leaving 16 bases between the germline ends. Germline-derived CDR1 and CDR2 are DFQATT and SNEGSKA (reference sequence).

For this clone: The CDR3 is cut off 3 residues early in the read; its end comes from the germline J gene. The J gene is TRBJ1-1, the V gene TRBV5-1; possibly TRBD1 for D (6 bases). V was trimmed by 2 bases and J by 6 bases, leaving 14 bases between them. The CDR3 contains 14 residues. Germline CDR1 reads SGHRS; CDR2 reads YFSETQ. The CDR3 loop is CASSLGGGRAEAFF. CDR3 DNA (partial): TGCGCCAGCAGCTTAGGGGGGGGTCGAGCTGAA.

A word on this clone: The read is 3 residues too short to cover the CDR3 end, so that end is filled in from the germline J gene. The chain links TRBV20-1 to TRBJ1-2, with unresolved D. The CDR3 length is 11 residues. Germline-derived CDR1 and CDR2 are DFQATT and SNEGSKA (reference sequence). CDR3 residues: CSASRVRGYTF. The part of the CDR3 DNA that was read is TGCAGTGCTAGCCGGGTCCGCGGC.

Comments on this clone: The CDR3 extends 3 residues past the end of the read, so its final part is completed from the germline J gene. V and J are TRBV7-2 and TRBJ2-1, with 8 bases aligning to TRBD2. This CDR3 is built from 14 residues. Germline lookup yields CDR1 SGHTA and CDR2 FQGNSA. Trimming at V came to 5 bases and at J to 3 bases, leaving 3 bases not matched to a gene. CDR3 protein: CASSLTSDYNEQFF. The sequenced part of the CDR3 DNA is TGTGCCAGCAGCCTGACTAGCGACTACAATGAG. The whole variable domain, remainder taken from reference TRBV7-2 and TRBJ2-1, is GAGVSQSPSNKVTEKGKDVELRCDPISGHTALYWYRQSLGQGLEFLIYFQGNSAPDKSGLPSDRFSAERTGGSVSTLTIQRTQQEDSAVYLCASSLTSDYNEQFFGPGTRLTVL.

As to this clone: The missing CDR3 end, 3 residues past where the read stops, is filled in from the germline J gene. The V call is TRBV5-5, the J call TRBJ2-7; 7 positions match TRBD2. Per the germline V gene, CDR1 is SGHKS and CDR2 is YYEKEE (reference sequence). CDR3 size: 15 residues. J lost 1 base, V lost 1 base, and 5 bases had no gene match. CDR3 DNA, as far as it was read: TGTGCCAGCAGCTTGATGGGGGGGGATTCCTACGAG. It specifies CASSLMGGDSYE. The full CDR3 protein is CASSLMGGDSYEQYF.

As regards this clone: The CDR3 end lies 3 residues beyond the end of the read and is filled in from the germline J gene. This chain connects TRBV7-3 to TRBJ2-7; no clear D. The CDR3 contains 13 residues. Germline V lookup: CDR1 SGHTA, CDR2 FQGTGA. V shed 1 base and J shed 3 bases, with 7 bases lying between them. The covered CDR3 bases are TGTGCCAGCAGCTTAAATCGCGACTACGAG. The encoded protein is CASSLNRDYE. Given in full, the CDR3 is CASSLNRDYEQYF. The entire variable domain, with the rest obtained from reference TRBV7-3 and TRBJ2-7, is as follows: GAGVSQTPSNKVTEKGKYVELRCDPISGHTALYWYRQSLGQGPEFLIYFQGTGAADDSGLPNDRFFAVRPEGSVSTLKIQRTERGDSAVYLCASSLNRDYEQYFGPGTRLTVT.

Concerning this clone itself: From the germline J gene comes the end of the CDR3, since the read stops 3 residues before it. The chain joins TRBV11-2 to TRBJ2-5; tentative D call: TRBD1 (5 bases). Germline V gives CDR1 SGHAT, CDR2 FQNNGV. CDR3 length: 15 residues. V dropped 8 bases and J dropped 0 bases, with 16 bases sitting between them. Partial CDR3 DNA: TGTGCCAGCGCAGTACAGGCAGGGAACCAAGAGACC. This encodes CASAVQAGNQET. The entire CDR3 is CASAVQAGNQETQYF.

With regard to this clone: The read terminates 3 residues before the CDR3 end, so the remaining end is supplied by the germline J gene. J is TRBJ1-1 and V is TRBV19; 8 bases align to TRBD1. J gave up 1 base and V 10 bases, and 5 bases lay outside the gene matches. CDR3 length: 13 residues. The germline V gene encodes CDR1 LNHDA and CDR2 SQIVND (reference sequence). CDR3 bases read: TGTGCCACCAAGGGACAGGCGAACACTGAA. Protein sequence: CATKGQANTE. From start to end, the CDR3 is CATKGQANTEAFF.

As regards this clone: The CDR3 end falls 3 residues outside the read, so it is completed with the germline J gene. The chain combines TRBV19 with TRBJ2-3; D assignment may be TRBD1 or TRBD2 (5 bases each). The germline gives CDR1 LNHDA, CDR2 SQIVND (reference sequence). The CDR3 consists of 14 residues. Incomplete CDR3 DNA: TGTGCCACTCAAGGGGTGTTCGGGAATCAGCCG. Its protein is CATQGVFGNQP. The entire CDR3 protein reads CATQGVFGNQPQYF.

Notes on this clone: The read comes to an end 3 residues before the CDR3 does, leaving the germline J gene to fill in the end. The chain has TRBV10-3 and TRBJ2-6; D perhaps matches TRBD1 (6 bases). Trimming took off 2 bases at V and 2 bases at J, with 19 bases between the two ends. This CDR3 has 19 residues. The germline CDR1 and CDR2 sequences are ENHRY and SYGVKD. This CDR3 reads CAISERGPLTGTGANVLTF. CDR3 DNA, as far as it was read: TGTGCCATCAGTGAGAGGGGACCCTTGACAGGTACTGGGGCCAACGTC.

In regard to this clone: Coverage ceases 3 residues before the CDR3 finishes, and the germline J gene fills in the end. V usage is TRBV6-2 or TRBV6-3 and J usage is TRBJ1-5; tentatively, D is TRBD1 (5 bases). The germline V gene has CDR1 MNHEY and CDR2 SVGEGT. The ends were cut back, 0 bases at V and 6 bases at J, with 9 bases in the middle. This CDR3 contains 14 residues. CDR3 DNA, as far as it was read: TGTGCCAGCAGTTACTCCAGGGTGACTCAGCCC. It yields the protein CASSYSRVTQP. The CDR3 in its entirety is CASSYSRVTQPQHF.

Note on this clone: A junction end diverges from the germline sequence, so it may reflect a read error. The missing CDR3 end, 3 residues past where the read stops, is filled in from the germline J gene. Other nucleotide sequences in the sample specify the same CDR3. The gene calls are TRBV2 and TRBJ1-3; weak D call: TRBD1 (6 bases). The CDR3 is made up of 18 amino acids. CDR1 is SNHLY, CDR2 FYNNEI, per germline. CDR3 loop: CASSELSKRQALIDTIYF. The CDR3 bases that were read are TGTGCCAGCAGTGAACTGTCGAAGAGACAGGCGTTAATTGACACA.

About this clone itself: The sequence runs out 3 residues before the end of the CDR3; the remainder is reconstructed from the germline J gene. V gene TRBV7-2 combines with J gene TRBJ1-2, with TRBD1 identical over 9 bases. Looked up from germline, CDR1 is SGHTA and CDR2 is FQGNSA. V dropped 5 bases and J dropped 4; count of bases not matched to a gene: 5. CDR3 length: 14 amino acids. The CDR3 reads CASSGRQGVYGYTF. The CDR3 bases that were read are TGTGCCAGCAGCGGACGACAGGGGGTCTATGGC.